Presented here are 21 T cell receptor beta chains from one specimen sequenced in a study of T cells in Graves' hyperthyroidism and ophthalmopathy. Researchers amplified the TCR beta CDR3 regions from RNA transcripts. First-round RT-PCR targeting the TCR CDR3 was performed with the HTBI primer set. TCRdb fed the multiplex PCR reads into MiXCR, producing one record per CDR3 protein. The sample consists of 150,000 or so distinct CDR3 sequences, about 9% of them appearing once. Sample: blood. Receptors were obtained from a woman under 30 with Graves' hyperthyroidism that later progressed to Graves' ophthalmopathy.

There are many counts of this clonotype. The CDR3 coding sequence is TGCAGTGCTAGAGTCCCCGGGACAGCCACCGGGGAGCTGTTTTTT. Its protein product is CSARVPGTATGELFF. The V and J genes are TRBV20-1 and TRBJ2-2; 7 bases align to TRBD1. CDR1 and CDR2 from the germline V gene are DFQATT and SNEGSKA (reference sequence). The CDR3 is 15 amino acids. Trimming took 1 base from V and 4 from J; bases not matched to a gene: 6.

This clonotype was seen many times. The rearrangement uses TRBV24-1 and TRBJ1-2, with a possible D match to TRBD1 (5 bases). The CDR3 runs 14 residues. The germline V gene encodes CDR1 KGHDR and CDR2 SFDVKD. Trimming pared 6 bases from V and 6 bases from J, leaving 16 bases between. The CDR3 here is CATSSREWGDGYTF. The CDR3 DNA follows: TGTGCCACCAGTAGCAGGGAGTGGGGTGATGGCTACACCTTC.

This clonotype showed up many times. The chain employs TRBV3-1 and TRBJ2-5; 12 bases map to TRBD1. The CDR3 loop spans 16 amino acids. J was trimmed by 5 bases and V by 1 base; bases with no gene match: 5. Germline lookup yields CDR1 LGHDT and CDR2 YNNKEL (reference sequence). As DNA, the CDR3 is TGTGCCAGCAGCCAAGCCGGGACAGGGGGCAAGGAGACCCAGTACTTC. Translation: CASSQAGTGGKETQYF.

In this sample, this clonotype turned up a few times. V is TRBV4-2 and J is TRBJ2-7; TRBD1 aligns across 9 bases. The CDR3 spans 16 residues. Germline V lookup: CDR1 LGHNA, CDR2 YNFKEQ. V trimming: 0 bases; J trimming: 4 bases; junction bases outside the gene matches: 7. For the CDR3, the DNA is TGTGCCAGCAGCCAAGAGGACCCGGGACAGGGTTACGAGCAGTACTTC. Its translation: CASSQEDPGQGYEQYF.

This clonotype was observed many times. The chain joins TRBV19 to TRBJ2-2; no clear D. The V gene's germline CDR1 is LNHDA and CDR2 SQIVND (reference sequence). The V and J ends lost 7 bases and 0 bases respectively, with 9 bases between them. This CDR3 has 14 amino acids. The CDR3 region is CASNYSPNTGELFF. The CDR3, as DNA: TGTGCCAGTAATTACAGTCCGAACACCGGGGAGCTGTTTTTT.

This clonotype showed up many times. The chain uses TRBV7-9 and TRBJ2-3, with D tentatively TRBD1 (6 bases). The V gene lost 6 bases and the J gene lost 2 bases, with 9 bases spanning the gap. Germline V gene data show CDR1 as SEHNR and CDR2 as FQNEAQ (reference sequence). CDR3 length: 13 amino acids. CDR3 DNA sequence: TGTGCCAGCAGAGGACAGTACACAGATACGCAGTATTTT. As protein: CASRGQYTDTQYF.

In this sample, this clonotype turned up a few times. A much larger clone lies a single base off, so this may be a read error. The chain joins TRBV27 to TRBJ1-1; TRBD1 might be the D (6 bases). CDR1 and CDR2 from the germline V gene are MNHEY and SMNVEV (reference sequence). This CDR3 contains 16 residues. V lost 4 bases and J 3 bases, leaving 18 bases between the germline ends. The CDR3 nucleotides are TGTGCCAGCAGTTCCCGGGACTGGGGGCTAGACACTGAAGCTTTCTTT. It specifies CASSSRDWGLDTEAFF.

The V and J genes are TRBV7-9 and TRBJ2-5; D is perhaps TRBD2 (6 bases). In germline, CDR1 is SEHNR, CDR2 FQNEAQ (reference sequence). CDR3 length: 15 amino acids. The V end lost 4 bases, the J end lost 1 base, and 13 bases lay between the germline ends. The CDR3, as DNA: TGTGCCAGCAGCTCGACTAGGAGGGGCCAAGAGACCCAGTACTTC. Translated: CASSSTRRGQETQYF.

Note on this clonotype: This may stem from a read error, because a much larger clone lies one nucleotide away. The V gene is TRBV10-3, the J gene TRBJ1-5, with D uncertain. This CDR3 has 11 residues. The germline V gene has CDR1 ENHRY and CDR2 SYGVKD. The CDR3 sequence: CGIKDGQPQHF. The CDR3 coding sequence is TGTGGCATCAAGGATGGTCAGCCCCAGCATTTT.

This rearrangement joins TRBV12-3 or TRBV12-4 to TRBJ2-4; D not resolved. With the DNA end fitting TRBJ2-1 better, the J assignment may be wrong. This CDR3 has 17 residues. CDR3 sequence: CASSEAQRGHTKNIQFF. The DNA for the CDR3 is TGTGCCAGCAGTGAAGCGCAAAGAGGCCATACCAAAAACATTCAGTTCTTC.

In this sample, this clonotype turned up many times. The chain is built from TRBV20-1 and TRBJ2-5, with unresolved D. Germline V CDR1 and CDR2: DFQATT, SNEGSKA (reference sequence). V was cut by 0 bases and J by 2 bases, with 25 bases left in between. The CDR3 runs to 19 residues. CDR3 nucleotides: TGCAGTGCTAGAGACCCTACTCTGGCCGGTACGGTCATACAAGAGACCCAGTACTTC. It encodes CSARDPTLAGTVIQETQYF.

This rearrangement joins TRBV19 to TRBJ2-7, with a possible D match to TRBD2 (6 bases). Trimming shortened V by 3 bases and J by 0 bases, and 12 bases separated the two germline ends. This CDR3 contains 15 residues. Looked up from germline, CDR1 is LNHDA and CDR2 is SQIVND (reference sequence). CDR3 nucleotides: TGTGCCAGTAGTATCTTAGCCGGGAGCTCCTACGAGCAGTACTTC. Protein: CASSILAGSSYEQYF.

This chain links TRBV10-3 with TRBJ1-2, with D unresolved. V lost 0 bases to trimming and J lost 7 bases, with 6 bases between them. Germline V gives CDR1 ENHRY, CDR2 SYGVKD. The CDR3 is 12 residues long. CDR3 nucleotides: TGTGCCATCAGTGAGTCTCCTTCTGGCTACACCTTC. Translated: CAISESPSGYTF.

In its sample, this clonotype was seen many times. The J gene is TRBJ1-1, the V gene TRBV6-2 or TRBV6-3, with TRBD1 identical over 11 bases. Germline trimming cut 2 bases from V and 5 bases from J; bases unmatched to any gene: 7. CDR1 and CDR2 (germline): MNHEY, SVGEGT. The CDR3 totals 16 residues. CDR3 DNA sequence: TGTGCCAGCAGTTACGCCGGACAGGGGGCCTCGACTGAAGCTTTCTTT. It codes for CASSYAGQGASTEAFF.

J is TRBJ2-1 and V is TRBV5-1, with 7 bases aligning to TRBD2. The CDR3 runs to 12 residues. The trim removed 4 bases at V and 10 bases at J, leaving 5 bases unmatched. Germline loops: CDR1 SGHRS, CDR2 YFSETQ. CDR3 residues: CASSQTSREQFF. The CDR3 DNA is TGCGCCAGCAGCCAGACTAGCAGAGAGCAGTTCTTC.

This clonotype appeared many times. CDR3: CASSPSVNLNEKLFF. CDR3 in DNA: TGTGCCAGCAGTCCTTCAGTTAATCTAAATGAAAAACTGTTTTTT. The chain employs TRBV6-1 and TRBJ1-4; D gene uncertain. The CDR3 totals 15 residues. Trimming shortened V by 5 bases and J by 5 bases, and 15 bases separated the two germline ends. CDR1 and CDR2 from the germline V gene are MNHNS and SASEGT.

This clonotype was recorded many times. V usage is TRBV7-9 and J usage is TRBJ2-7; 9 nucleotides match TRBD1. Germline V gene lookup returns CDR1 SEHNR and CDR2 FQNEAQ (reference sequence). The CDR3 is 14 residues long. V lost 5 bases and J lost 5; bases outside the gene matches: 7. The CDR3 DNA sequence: TGTGCCAGCAGCCCGGCCGGGACAGGGAACGAGCAGTACTTC. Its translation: CASSPAGTGNEQYF. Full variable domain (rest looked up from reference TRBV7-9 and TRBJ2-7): DTGVSQNPRHKITKRGQNVTFRCDPISEHNRLYWYRQTLGQGPEFLTYFQNEAQLEKSRLLSDRFSAERPKGSFSTLEIQRTEQGDSAMYLCASSPAGTGNEQYFGPGTRLTVT.

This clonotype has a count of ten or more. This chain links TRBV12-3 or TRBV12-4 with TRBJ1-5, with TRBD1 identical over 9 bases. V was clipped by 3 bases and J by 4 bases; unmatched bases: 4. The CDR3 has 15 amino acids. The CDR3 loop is CASSFGDRGNQPQHF. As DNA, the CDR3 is TGTGCCAGCAGTTTCGGCGACAGGGGGAATCAGCCCCAGCATTTT.

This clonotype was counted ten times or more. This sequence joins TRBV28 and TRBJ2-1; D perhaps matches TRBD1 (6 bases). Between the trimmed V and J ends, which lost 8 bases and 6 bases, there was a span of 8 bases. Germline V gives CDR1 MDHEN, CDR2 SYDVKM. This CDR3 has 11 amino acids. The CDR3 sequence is CASVRGNEQFF. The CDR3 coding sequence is TGTGCCAGCGTCAGGGGCAATGAGCAGTTCTTC. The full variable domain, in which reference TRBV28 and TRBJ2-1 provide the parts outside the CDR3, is DVKVTQSSRYLVKRTGEKVFLECVQDMDHENMFWYRQDPGLGLRLIYFSYDVKMKEKGDIPEGYSVSREKKERFSLILESASTNQTSMYLCASVRGNEQFFGPGTRLTVL.

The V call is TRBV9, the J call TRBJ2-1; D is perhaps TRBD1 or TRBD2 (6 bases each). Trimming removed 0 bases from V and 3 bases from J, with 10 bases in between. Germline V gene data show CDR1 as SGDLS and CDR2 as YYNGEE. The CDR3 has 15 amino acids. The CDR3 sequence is CASSVEGGGYNEQFF. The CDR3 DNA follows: TGTGCCAGCAGCGTAGAGGGGGGAGGCTACAATGAGCAGTTCTTC.

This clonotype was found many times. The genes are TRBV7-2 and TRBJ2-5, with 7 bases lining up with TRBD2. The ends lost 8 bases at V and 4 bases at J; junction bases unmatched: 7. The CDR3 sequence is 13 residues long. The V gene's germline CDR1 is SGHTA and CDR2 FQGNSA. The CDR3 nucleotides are TGTGCCAGCGCAAGAGCGGGGACAGAGACCCAGTACTTC. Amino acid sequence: CASARAGTETQYF.